The source of this TCR beta chain is a study of cytomegalovirus exposure and HLA in healthy donors. Study in general: A later analysis reported the same platform for the 90 to 150 validation repertoires and the roughly 700 first-cohort repertoires.

Notes on this clone: What it binds is not known.

CDR1 is SGHAT, CDR2 FQNNGV, per germline. The germline V and J ends were trimmed by 1 base and 11 bases, with 11 bases remaining between them. The CDR3 consists of 12 residues. The assay was immunoSEQ multiplex PCR, and TCRdb's table has in-frame clones only and misses some. Among roughly 90,000 clones listed, approximately 93% were seen once. Whole-study findings and limits: Accounts indicate the classifier identified cytomegalovirus status with strong specificity and sensitivity.

The sequenced material came from PBMCs. This clonotype was sampled from a woman between 25 and 40 years old in good health and CMV-seropositive. The V gene is TRBV11-2, the J gene TRBJ1-1, with no clear D. CDR3 DNA: TGTGCCAGCAGCTTAGCTGTCTTGGGCGCTTTCTTT. Translating it yields CASSLAVLGAFF.